This T cell receptor (beta chain) was recovered during a study of blood T cell repertoires in COVID-19. V lost 1 base, J lost 8 bases, and 6 bases stayed unmatched. The CDR3 loop spans 15 amino acids. Germline V gives CDR1 SGHRS, CDR2 YFSETQ. The method was immunoSEQ multiplex PCR; TCRdb's version includes in-frame clones alone and lacks a portion of them. The table records some 420,000 clones, more than 80% of them present only once. The chain employs TRBV5-1 and TRBJ2-2, with 9 bases matching TRBD1. The sequencing input was PBMCs or T cells enriched from blood (not recorded which). The TCR comes from a man in his thirties or forties who had recovered from COVID-19. The CDR3, as DNA: TGCGCCAGCAGCTTGCCCGGGACAGGGCCGGGGGAGCTGTTTTTT. This translates into CASSLPGTGPGELFF.